This TCR beta chain was retrieved from a study of CD8 T cells in ankylosing spondylitis. TCRdb analysed the 5' RACE reads with MiXCR anew, one entry per CDR3 protein. This table has more than 600,000 distinct CDR3 sequences, around 20% appearing once. Trimming shortened V by 4 bases and J by 6 bases, and 18 bases separated the two germline ends. The CDR3 consists of 15 residues. The germline V gene has CDR1 LGHDT and CDR2 YNNKEL (reference sequence). Study-level findings and limits: Reportedly, significant enrichment of disease-linked clones occurred in matched ankylosing spondylitis synovial fluid. The study identified a TCR beta motif of under 10 highly homologous variants that appeared characteristic of ankylosing spondylitis blood. Existing reports had already noted some motif variants in reactive arthritis synovial fluid and blood. Disease-associated clonotypes exhibited CD8+ identity and were relatively infrequent in peripheral blood.

This clonotype was observed a few times. What it recognizes is unknown. The chain employs TRBV3-1 and TRBJ1-2; perhaps TRBD1 as D (6 bases). The sample was blood, either unsorted or a sorted T cell fraction (not recorded which). The receptor comes from a male donor with ankylosing spondylitis. CDR3 loop: CASSPELLTGNGYTF. The CDR3 DNA sequence: TGTGCCAGCAGCCCGGAACTCCTTACAGGGAATGGCTACACCTTC.